The 26 T cell receptor beta chains in this list originate from one sample, sequenced in a study of T-cell reconstitution after alpha-beta-depleted transplantation in children. Molecular barcoding with unique molecular identifiers was used for the TCRbeta library. TCRdb reprocessed the PCR reads via MiXCR and lists one record per CDR3 protein. The sample has 780,000 or so distinct CDR3 sequences, roughly 15% seen once. Sequencing was performed on PBMCs, mostly from graft donor cells, taken 360 days after TCRalphabeta/CD19-depleted stem cell transplant. The receptors come from a male patient between 10 and 17 years old who had a stem cell transplant for acute lymphoblastic leukemia, so the T cells may come from the graft donor.

This clonotype has more than one count but fewer than ten. The rearrangement joins TRBV7-8 to TRBJ2-1, with D unresolved. V dropped 1 base and J dropped 10 bases, with 14 bases sitting between them. Germline V gene sequence: CDR1 SGHVS, CDR2 FQNEAQ. This CDR3 has 14 residues. DNA of the CDR3: TGTGCCAGCAGCTTAGACAACGACCTTTCGGAGCAGTTCTTC. Its protein is CASSLDNDLSEQFF. Looking up the rest from reference TRBV7-8 and TRBJ2-1 gives the full variable domain: GAGVSQSPRYKVAKRGQDVALRCDPISGHVSLFWYQQALGQGPEFLTYFQNEAQLDKSGLPSDRFFAERPEGSVSTLKIQRTQQEDSAVYLCASSLDNDLSEQFFGPGTRLTVL.

The chain joins TRBV27 to TRBJ2-2; 9 bases align to TRBD1. CDR3 length equals 17 residues. Germline CDR1 and CDR2: MNHEY and SMNVEV (reference sequence). V shed 4 bases, J shed 7 bases, and the junction held 13 bases outside the gene matches. DNA of the CDR3: TGTGCCAGCAGTTCCCCACCGGACAGGGGTCGGAACGGGGAGCTGTTTTTT. Amino acid sequence: CASSSPPDRGRNGELFF.

This clonotype was seen more than once but under ten times. The chain combines TRBV11-1 with TRBJ2-7, with D possibly being TRBD1 or TRBD2 (5 bases each). Germline CDR1 reads SGHAT; CDR2 reads FQDESV (reference sequence). Trimming took off 1 base at V and 0 bases at J, with 19 bases between the two ends. The CDR3 spans 18 residues. Here the CDR3 DNA reads TGTGCCAGCAGCTTAGGAACCCCGTCGGGACGGTTCTCCTACGAGCAGTACTTC. It is translated as CASSLGTPSGRFSYEQYF.

This clonotype was detected a few times. The CDR3 loop reads CATSKQGNTEAFF. The DNA of the CDR3 is TGTGCCACCAGCAAACAGGGGAACACTGAAGCTTTCTTT. This chain links TRBV15 with TRBJ1-1, with a tentative D call TRBD1 (6 bases). This CDR3 comprises 13 residues. Trimming took 4 bases from V and 1 from J, leaving 7 bases between them. Germline V gives CDR1 LNHNV, CDR2 YYDKDF (reference sequence).

The chain has TRBV5-1 and TRBJ2-7; D gene uncertain. The germline gives CDR1 SGHRS, CDR2 YFSETQ. The ends were cut back, 1 base at V and 1 base at J, with 15 bases in the middle. CDR3 length: 16 amino acids. In DNA form, the CDR3 reads TGCGCCAGCAGCTTGTTAAGGGAACCTTCTTCCTACGAGCAGTACTTC. This gives the protein CASSLLREPSSYEQYF. The full variable domain, in which reference TRBV5-1 and TRBJ2-7 provide the parts outside the CDR3, is KAGVTQTPRYLIKTRGQQVTLSCSPISGHRSVSWYQQTPGQGLQFLFEYFSETQRNKGNFPGRFSGRQFSNSRSEMNVSTLELGDSALYLCASSLLREPSSYEQYFGPGTRLTVT.

This clonotype turned up a few times. V and J are TRBV12-3 or TRBV12-4 and TRBJ2-3; no definite D call. Trimming left V 7 bases short and J 7 bases short, with 12 bases between. The CDR3 consists of 12 residues. DNA for the CDR3: TGTGCCAGCACCGGAGACCGCAATACGCAGTATTTT. Translated, it gives CASTGDRNTQYF.

This clonotype has ten or more counts. This chain uses TRBV12-3 or TRBV12-4 with TRBJ2-5, with a tentative D call TRBD2 (7 bases). Deletions cut 6 bases from V and 5 bases from J, with 16 bases between. The CDR3 totals 14 residues. As DNA, the CDR3 is TGTGCCAGCAGCCTGGGGGGGGGCGCGGAGACCCAGTACTTC. Amino acids: CASSLGGGAETQYF.

The chain carries TRBV3-1 and TRBJ1-1; D remains unclear. Trimming cost V 4 bases and J 0 bases, with 12 bases left between them. Germline lookup yields CDR1 LGHDT and CDR2 YNNKEL (reference sequence). The CDR3 length is 15 residues. The CDR3 is CASSPQYPVNTEAFF. The DNA of the CDR3 is TGTGCCAGCAGCCCACAGTATCCAGTGAACACTGAAGCTTTCTTT.

A word on this clonotype: A read error may explain this, as a much larger clone is one base away. The chain employs TRBV7-9 and TRBJ1-5, with D hard to call. The CDR3 runs 14 residues. From germline, CDR1 is SEHNR and CDR2 FQNEAQ (reference sequence). CDR3 sequence reads: CSSSLGNSNQPQHF. The DNA for the CDR3 is TGTTCCAGCAGCTTAGGTAATAGCAATCAGCCCCAGCATTTT.

This clonotype came up once. The CDR3 sequence: CASSRDRLNYEQYF. The CDR3 DNA reads as TGCGCCAGCAGCAGAGACAGGCTGAATTACGAGCAGTACTTC. This chain links TRBV5-1 with TRBJ2-7; D perhaps matches TRBD1 (6 bases). This CDR3 has 14 amino acids. The V and J ends lost 4 bases and 4 bases respectively, with 15 bases between them. Germline-derived CDR1 and CDR2 are SGHRS and YFSETQ. Looking up the rest from reference TRBV5-1 and TRBJ2-7 gives the full variable domain: KAGVTQTPRYLIKTRGQQVTLSCSPISGHRSVSWYQQTPGQGLQFLFEYFSETQRNKGNFPGRFSGRQFSNSRSEMNVSTLELGDSALYLCASSRDRLNYEQYFGPGTRLTVT.

This clonotype was seen a few times. The chain links TRBV20-1 to TRBJ2-7; the D is unclear. The CDR3 consists of 14 residues. V lost 3 bases and J lost 3, with 15 bases in between. Per the germline V gene, CDR1 is DFQATT and CDR2 is SNEGSKA (reference sequence). CDR3 DNA: TGCAGTGCTAGTAGCCCCAGGAACCTCTACGAGCAGTACTTC. Its protein product is CSASSPRNLYEQYF.

DNA for the CDR3: TGTGCCAGCAGCGCTGCCCGAGGGGACTCCATCTACGAGCAGTACTTC. Its translation: CASSAARGDSIYEQYF. The chain recombines TRBV11-1 with TRBJ2-7; TRBD2 might be the D (6 bases). V shed 5 bases and J shed 3 bases, with 20 bases lying between them. Germline CDR1 SGHAT, CDR2 FQDESV (reference sequence). The CDR3 is made up of 16 amino acids.

This clonotype was found many times. The chain carries TRBV5-1 and TRBJ1-1; a weak D match, TRBD1 (5 bases). The germline CDR1 and CDR2 sequences are SGHRS and YFSETQ. Trimming stripped 0 bases from V and 1 base from J, with 10 bases between. This CDR3 region has 15 residues. The CDR3 spells CASSLEQGSNTEAFF. The CDR3 coding sequence is TGCGCCAGCAGCTTGGAGCAGGGATCGAACACTGAAGCTTTCTTT.

This clonotype appeared many times. This chain connects TRBV7-3 to TRBJ1-1; D gene unclear. The germline V gene encodes CDR1 SGHTA and CDR2 FQGTGA. V was shortened by 4 bases and J by 4 bases, with 10 bases between the two germline ends. CDR3 length: 13 residues. CDR3 residues: CASSSRGLTEAFF. The CDR3 DNA follows: TGTGCCAGCAGCTCAAGAGGGCTCACTGAAGCTTTCTTT.

This chain links TRBV20-1 with TRBJ2-1, with D perhaps being TRBD1 or TRBD2 (5 bases each). V shed 7 bases and J shed 1 base, with 14 bases lying between them. The CDR3 sequence is 14 residues long. CDR1 and CDR2 (germline): DFQATT, SNEGSKA (reference sequence). The CDR3 DNA reads TGCAGTGTCCGAGGCTGGGGGTCCTACAATGAGCAGTTCTTC. Its translation is CSVRGWGSYNEQFF.

In DNA form, the CDR3 reads TGCGCCAGCAGCTTGGTTTACGGGACTAGCGTAAATGAGCAGTTCTTC. It specifies CASSLVYGTSVNEQFF. J is TRBJ2-1 and V is TRBV5-1; TRBD2 matches at 10 bases. Germline V gene sequence: CDR1 SGHRS, CDR2 YFSETQ. V shed 0 bases and J 7 bases; nucleotides not matched to a gene: 7. This CDR3 has 16 residues.

The V and J genes are TRBV4-1 and TRBJ2-7; D unclear. The V gene's germline CDR1 is MGHRA and CDR2 YSYEKL. This CDR3 contains 15 residues. V was cut by 0 bases and J by 1 base, with 10 bases left in between. The CDR3 region is CASSQDSAGSYEQYF. In DNA, the CDR3 is TGCGCCAGCAGCCAAGATTCGGCCGGGTCCTACGAGCAGTACTTC.

This chain uses TRBV18 with TRBJ1-1; D is perhaps TRBD1 (5 bases). The CDR3 has 15 amino acids. V shed 5 bases and J shed 4 bases, with 17 bases lying between them. Germline CDR1 and CDR2: KGHSH and LQKENI. This chain's CDR3 is CASSFRPRGGTEAFF. The CDR3 DNA sequence: TGTGCCAGCTCATTCCGGCCGCGGGGCGGCACTGAAGCTTTCTTT.

The rearrangement uses TRBV10-1 and TRBJ2-3, with TRBD2 matching 11 bases. Trimming took 4 bases from V and 5 from J; bases not matched to a gene: 8. Germline V gene sequence: CDR1 WNHNN, CDR2 SYGVQD (reference sequence). The CDR3 spans 16 residues. CDR3 sequence: CASSAKLAGVVDTQYF. The CDR3 DNA reads TGCGCCAGCAGTGCCAAACTAGCGGGAGTTGTAGATACGCAGTATTTT.

The chain combines TRBV27 with TRBJ2-5, with TRBD2 matching over 8 bases. The CDR3 covers 12 residues. V lost 11 bases, J lost 5 bases, and 7 bases stayed unmatched. Germline CDR1 is MNHEY and CDR2 is SMNVEV (reference sequence). DNA of the CDR3: TGTGCCTCCGGGAGGGCCCATGAGACCCAGTACTTC. The encoded protein is CASGRAHETQYF.

The chain recombines TRBV5-1 with TRBJ2-1; a possible D gene is TRBD2 (6 bases). V lost 7 bases to trimming and J lost 3 bases, with 14 bases between them. This CDR3 has 14 residues. Germline V lookup: CDR1 SGHRS, CDR2 YFSETQ. The DNA for the CDR3 is TGCGCCAGCTCAGCGGGCGGGCTCTACAATGAGCAGTTCTTC. The encoded protein is CASSAGGLYNEQFF.

The chain couples TRBV29-1 to TRBJ2-6; possibly TRBD1 for D (6 bases). This CDR3 spans 16 amino acids. V was shortened by 7 bases and J by 2 bases, with 18 bases between the two germline ends. Germline CDR1 SQVTM, CDR2 ANQGSEA. CDR3 DNA: TGCAGCGCCCTATTGAAATGGGGGCCTGGGGCCAACGTCCTGACTTTC. As protein: CSALLKWGPGANVLTF.

This clonotype came up a few times. The V and J genes are TRBV11-2 and TRBJ2-5; no definite D call. This CDR3 is built from 15 residues. The ends were cut back, 4 bases at V and 1 base at J, with 13 bases in the middle. Germline CDR1 SGHAT, CDR2 FQNNGV. The CDR3 protein is CASSSGPHAQETQYF. CDR3 sequence (DNA): TGTGCCAGCAGCTCCGGGCCGCACGCCCAAGAGACCCAGTACTTC.

CDR3 sequence (DNA): TGTGCCAGCAGCATTGCGGGCAGGGACCGAGAGACCCAGTACTTC. Its translation: CASSIAGRDRETQYF. This chain links TRBV21-1 with TRBJ2-5; the table's D call, TRBD2, was not checked against the DNA. TRBV21-1 has pseudogene status. CDR3 length: 15 residues.

This clonotype has only one observation. J is TRBJ2-1 and V is TRBV20-1, with 8 bases aligning to TRBD2. Germline loops: CDR1 DFQATT, CDR2 SNEGSKA (reference sequence). The CDR3 is 20 amino acids. After removal of 2 bases from V and 3 bases from J, the junction contained 21 bases not matched to a gene. The DNA of the CDR3 is TGCAGTGCTAGACAGGGGCCCCTCCGAGCGGGAGTTCGACGCTACAATGAGCAGTTCTTC. Encoded protein: CSARQGPLRAGVRRYNEQFF.

The V call is TRBV20-1, the J call TRBJ2-1; 11 positions agree with TRBD2. V dropped 3 bases and J dropped 2; count of bases not matched to a gene: 3. CDR3 length: 15 residues. The germline gives CDR1 DFQATT, CDR2 SNEGSKA (reference sequence). In DNA, the CDR3 is TGCAGTGCTAGCCGGGGACTAGCGGCCTACAATGAGCAGTTCTTC. It translates to CSASRGLAAYNEQFF.